This T cell receptor beta chain derives from a study of cytomegalovirus exposure and HLA in healthy donors. The study, taken as a whole, reports: Within a later analysis, the majority of CMV-associated TCR beta chains appeared HLA-restricted. Sequencing likely generated an artifact that appeared as a cluster of highly shared sequence variants. A later analysis showed that HLA-associated TCR beta chains had undergone more clonal expansion than equally common others. Rarity marked most TCR sequences, yet some public TCRs occurred in many donors.

Comment on this clone: Its antigen is as yet unknown.

The PCR made use of 60 Vbeta and 13 Jbeta primers. Some clones are missing from TCRdb's copy, which holds only in-frame ones; the method was immunoSEQ multiplex PCR. The top ten clones hold 0.85% to 0.9% of a sample with over 100,000 clones, roughly 70% of them seen once. The clonotype was recovered from a woman aged 25 to 45 in good health and CMV-seronegative. The sequencing input was PBMCs.

Here the CDR3 reads CATSRGRGTGSHQPQHF. CDR3 nucleotide sequence: TGTGCCACCAGCAGAGGGCGGGGGACAGGGAGTCATCAGCCCCAGCATTTT. This sequence joins TRBV15 and TRBJ1-5, with 9 positions matching TRBD1. Germline V gives CDR1 LNHNV, CDR2 YYDKDF (reference sequence). The CDR3 has 17 amino acids. Trimming at V came to 1 base and at J to 5 bases, leaving 9 bases not matched to a gene.